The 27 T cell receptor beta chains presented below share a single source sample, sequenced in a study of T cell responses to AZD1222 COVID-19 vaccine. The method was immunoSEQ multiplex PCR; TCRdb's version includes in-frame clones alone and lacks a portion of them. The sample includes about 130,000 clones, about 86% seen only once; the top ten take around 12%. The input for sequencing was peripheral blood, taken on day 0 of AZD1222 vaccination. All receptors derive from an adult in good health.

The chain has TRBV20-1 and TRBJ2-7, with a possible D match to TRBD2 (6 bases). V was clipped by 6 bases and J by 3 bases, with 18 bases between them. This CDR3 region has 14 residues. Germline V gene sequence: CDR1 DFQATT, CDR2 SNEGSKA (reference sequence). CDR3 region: CSASGGSSGYEQYF. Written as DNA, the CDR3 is TGCAGTGCCAGTGGGGGGTCCTCAGGCTACGAGCAGTACTTC.

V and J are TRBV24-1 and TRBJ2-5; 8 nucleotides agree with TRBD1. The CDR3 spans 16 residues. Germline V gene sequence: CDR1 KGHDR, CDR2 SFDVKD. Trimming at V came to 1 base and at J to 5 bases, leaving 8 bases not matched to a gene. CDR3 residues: CATSDLDRGKGETQYF. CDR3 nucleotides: TGTGCCACCAGTGATTTAGACAGGGGTAAGGGGGAGACCCAGTACTTC.

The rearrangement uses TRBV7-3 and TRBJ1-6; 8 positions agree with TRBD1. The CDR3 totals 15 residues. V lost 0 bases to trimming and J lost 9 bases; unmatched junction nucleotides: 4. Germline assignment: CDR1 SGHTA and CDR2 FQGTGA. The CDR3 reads CASSLTAGGSSPLHF. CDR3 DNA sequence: TGTGCCAGCAGCTTAACAGCAGGGGGCTCTTCACCCCTCCACTTT.

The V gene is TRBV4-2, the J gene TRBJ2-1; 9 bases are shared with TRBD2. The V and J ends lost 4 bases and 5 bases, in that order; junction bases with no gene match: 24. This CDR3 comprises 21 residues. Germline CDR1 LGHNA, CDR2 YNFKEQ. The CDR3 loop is CASSPPRAGGDKRGGDNEQFF. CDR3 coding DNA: TGTGCCAGCAGCCCCCCCAGAGCGGGGGGCGACAAAAGAGGAGGCGACAATGAGCAGTTCTTC.

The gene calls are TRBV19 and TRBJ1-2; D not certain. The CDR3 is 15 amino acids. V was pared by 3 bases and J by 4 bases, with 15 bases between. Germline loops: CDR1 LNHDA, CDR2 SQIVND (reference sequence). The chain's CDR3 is CASSIYSRSRYGYTF. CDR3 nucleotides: TGTGCCAGTAGTATTTACAGTCGATCTCGCTATGGCTACACCTTC.

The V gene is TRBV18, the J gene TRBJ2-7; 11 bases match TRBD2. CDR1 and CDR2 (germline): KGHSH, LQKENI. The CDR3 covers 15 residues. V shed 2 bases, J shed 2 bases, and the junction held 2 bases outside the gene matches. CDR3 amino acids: CASSPGTSGAYEQYF. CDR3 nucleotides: TGTGCCAGCTCACCAGGGACTAGCGGAGCCTACGAGCAGTACTTC.

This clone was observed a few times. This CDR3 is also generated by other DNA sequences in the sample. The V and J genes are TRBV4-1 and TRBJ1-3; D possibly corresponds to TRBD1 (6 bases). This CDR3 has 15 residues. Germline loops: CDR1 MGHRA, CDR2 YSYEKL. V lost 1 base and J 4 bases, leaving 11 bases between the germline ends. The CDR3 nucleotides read TGCGCCAGCAGCCAAGGAAGGGGGTTCGGAAACACCATATATTTT. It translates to CASSQGRGFGNTIYF.

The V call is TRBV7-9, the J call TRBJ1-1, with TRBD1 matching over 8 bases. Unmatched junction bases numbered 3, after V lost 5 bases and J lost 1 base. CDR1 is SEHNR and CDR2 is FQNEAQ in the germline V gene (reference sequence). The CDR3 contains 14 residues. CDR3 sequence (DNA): TGTGCCAGCAGCCCAGACAGGGGGAACACTGAAGCTTTCTTT. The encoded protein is CASSPDRGNTEAFF.

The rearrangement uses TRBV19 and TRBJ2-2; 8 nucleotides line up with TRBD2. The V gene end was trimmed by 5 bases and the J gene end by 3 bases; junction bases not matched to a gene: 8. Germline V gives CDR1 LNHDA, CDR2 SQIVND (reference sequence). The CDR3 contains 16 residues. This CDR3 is CASSPYGRADTGELFF. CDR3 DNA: TGTGCCAGTAGTCCGTACGGGAGGGCGGACACCGGGGAGCTGTTTTTT.

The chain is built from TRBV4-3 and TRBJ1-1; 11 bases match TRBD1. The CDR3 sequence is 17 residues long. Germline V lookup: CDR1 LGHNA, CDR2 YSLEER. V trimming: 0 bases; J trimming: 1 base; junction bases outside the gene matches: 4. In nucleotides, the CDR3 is TGCGCCAGCAGCCAAGATGGGGACAGGGGGGCGAACACTGAAGCTTTCTTT. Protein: CASSQDGDRGANTEAFF.

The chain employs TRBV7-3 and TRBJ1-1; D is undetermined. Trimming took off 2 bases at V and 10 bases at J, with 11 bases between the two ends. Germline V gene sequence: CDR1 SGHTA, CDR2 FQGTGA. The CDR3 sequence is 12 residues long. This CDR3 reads CASSLGGGSAFF. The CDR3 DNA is TGTGCCAGCAGCTTAGGTGGCGGATCAGCTTTCTTT.

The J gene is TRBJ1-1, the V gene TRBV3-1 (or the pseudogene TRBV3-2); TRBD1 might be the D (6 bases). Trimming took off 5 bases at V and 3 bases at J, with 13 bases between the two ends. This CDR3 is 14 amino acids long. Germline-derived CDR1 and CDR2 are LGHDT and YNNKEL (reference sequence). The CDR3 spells CASSSRGGYTEAFF. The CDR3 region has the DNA TGTGCCAGCAGCTCCCGAGGGGGTTACACTGAAGCTTTCTTT.

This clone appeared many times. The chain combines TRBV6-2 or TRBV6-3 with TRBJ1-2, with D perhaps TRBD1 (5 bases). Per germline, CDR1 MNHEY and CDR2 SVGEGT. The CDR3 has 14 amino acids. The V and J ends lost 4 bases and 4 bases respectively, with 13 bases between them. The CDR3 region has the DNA TGTGCCAGCAGTTTCAATACAGGATCCTATGGCTACACCTTC. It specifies CASSFNTGSYGYTF.

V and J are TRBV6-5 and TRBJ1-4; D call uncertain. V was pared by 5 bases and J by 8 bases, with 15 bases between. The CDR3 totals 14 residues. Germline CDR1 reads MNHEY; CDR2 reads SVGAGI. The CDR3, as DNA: TGTGCCAGCAGTCCGATGTCCTTAGGGGAAAAACTGTTTTTT. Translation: CASSPMSLGEKLFF.

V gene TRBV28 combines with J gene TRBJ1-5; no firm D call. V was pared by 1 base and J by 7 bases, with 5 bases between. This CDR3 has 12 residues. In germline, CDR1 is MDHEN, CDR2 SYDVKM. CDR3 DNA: TGTGCCAGCAGTTTATTGACCCAGCCCCAGCATTTT. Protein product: CASSLLTQPQHF.

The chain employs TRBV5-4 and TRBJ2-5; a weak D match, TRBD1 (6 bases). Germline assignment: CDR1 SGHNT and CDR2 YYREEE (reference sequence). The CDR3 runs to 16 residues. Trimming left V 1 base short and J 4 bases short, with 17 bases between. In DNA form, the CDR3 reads TGTGCCAGCAGCTTGCGGGACACCCCAGTCGGAGAGACCCAGTACTTC. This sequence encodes CASSLRDTPVGETQYF.

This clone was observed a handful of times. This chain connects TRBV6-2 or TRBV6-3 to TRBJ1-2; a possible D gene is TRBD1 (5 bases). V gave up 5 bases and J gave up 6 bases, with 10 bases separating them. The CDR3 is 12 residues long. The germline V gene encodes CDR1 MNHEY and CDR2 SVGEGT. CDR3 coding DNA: TGTGCCAGCAGTCAACAGGCAAATGGCTACACCTTC. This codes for CASSQQANGYTF.

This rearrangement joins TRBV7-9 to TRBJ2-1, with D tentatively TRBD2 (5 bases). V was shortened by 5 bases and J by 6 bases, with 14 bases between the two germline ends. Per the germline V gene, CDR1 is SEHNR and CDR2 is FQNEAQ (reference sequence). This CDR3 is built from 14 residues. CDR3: CASSPRAVSNEQFF. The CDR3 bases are TGTGCCAGCAGCCCCCGAGCGGTCTCCAATGAGCAGTTCTTC.

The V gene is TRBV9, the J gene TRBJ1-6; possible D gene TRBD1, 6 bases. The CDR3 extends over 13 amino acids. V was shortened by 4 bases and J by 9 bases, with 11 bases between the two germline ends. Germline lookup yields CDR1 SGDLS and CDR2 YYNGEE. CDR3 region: CASSPSQGSPLHF. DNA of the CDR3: TGTGCCAGCAGCCCATCACAGGGTTCACCCCTCCACTTT.

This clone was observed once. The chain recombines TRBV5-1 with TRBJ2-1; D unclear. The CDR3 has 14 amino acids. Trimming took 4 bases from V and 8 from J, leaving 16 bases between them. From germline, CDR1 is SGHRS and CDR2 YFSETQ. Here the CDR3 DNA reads TGCGCCAGCAGCCTGGCCCTTATTAGGGATGAGCAGTTCTTC. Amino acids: CASSLALIRDEQFF. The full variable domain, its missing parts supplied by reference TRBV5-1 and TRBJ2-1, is KAGVTQTPRYLIKTRGQQVTLSCSPISGHRSVSWYQQTPGQGLQFLFEYFSETQRNKGNFPGRFSGRQFSNSRSEMNVSTLELGDSALYLCASSLALIRDEQFFGPGTRLTVL.

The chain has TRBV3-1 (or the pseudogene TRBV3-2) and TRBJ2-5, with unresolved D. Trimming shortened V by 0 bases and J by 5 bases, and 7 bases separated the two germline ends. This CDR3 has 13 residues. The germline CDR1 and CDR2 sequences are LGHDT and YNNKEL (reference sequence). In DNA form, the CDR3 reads TGTGCCAGCAGCCAAGATCAAGGGGAGACCCAGTACTTC. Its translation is CASSQDQGETQYF.

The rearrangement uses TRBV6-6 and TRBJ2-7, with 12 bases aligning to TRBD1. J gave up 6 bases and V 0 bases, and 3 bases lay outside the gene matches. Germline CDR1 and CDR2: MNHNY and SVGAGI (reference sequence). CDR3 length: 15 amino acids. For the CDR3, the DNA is TGTGCCAGCAGTTACTCTGGGACAGGGGGCGCCGAGCAGTACTTC. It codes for CASSYSGTGGAEQYF.

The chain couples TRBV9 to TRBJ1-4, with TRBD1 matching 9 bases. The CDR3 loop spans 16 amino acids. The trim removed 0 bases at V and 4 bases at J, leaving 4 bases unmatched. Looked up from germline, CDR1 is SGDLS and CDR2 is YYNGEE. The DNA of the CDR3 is TGTGCCAGCAGCGTAGGGGACAGGGACTATAATGAAAAACTGTTTTTT. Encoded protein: CASSVGDRDYNEKLFF.

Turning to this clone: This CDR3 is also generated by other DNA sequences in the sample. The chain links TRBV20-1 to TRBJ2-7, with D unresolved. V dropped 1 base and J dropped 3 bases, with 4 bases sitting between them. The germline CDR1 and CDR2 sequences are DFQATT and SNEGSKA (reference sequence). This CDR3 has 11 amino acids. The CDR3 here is CSARASYEQYF. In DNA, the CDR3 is TGCAGTGCTAGAGCGAGCTACGAGCAGTACTTC.

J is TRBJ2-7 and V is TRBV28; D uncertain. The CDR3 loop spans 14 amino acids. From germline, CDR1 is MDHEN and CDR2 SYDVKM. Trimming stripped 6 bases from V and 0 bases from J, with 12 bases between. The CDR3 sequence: CASSPGQSSYEQYF. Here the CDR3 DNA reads TGTGCCAGCAGCCCCGGTCAGAGCTCCTACGAGCAGTACTTC.

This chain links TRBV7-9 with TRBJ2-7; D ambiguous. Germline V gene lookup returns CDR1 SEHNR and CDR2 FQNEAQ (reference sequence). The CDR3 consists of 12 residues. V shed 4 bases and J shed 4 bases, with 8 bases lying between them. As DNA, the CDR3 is TGTGCCAGCAGCTCCCTCGAGTACGAGCAGTACTTC. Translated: CASSSLEYEQYF.

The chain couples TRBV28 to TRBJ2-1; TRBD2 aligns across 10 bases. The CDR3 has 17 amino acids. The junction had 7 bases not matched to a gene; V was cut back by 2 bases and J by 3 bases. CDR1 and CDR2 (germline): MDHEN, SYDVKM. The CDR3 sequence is CASSLTAGTSVYNEQFF. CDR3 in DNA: TGTGCCAGCAGTTTAACCGCCGGGACTAGCGTCTACAATGAGCAGTTCTTC.